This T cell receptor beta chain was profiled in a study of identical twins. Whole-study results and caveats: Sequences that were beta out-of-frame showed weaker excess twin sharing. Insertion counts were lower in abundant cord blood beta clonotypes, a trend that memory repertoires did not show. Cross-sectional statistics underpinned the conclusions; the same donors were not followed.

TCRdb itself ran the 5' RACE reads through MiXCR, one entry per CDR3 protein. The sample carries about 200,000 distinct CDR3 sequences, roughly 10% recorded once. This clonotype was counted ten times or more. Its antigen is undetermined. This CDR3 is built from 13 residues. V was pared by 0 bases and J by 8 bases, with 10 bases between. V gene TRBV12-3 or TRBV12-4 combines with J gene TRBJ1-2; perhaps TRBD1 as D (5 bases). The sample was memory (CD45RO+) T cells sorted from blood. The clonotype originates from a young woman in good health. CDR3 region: CASSLAGVRGYTF. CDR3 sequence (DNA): TGTGCCAGCAGTTTAGCAGGGGTGAGGGGCTACACCTTC.